The TCR beta chain described here comes from a study of blood T cell repertoires in COVID-19. Study details: Acute and convalescent COVID-19 samples came from the United States, Italy and Spain. T cells, B-cell-depleted T cells, or PBMCs supplied cDNA or gDNA.

From germline, CDR1 is SGDLS and CDR2 YYNGEE. This CDR3 spans 15 amino acids. Unmatched junction bases numbered 5, after V lost 3 bases and J lost 4 bases. Original handling: Reference gene primer amplification yielded estimated nucleated cell counts. Assay used: immunoSEQ multiplex PCR; TCRdb lists only in-frame clones, some missing. The DNA was the basis for D and trimming; V, J and clone size are from that table. The data contain 100,000 to 150,000 clones, roughly four fifths of them seen just once; the ten biggest clones take up roughly 12%. The specimen was peripheral blood. This rearrangement joins TRBV9 to TRBJ2-2, with TRBD1 matching 8 bases. This clonotype originated in a man in his 60s with acute or convalescent COVID-19. This CDR3 is CASSEQGASTGELFF. The CDR3 DNA sequence: TGTGCCAGCAGCGAGCAGGGGGCGAGCACCGGGGAGCTGTTTTTT.